Following are 29 T cell receptor beta chains from one sample sequenced in a study of control samples from healthy donors and cancer patients. Data came from immunoSEQ multiplex PCR; TCRdb stores just in-frame clones and leaves some out. The sample lists 150,000 to 200,000 clones; 70% to 90% were seen once. Sequenced: blood. The receptors originated from a woman younger than 45 in good health.

The V and J genes are TRBV21-1 and TRBJ2-5; TRBD1 was called by the table and not checked on the DNA. TRBV21-1 is a pseudogene segment. The CDR3 runs 12 residues. The CDR3 reads CASSAGGETQYF. Written as DNA, the CDR3 is TGTGCCAGCAGCGCAGGTGGAGAGACCCAGTACTTC.

V usage is TRBV10-1 and J usage is TRBJ1-2; D is unclear. This CDR3 comprises 13 residues. The germline gives CDR1 WNHNN, CDR2 SYGVQD (reference sequence). Trimming left V 3 bases short and J 8 bases short, with 13 bases between. The CDR3 loop is CASSDSGRSGYTF. In DNA, the CDR3 is TGCGCCAGCAGTGACTCGGGAAGAAGCGGCTACACCTTC.

Of note for this clone: Other DNA sequences from this sample encode an identical CDR3 as well. The rearrangement joins TRBV11-2 to TRBJ1-1; a weak D match, TRBD1 (6 bases). The CDR3 spans 13 residues. Trimming stripped 3 bases from V and 4 bases from J, with 9 bases between. In germline, CDR1 is SGHAT, CDR2 FQNNGV. CDR3 in amino acids: CASSLGGRTEAFF. The CDR3, as DNA: TGTGCCAGCAGCTTGGGGGGCCGCACTGAAGCTTTCTTT.

This clone was counted a few times. CDR3 coding DNA: TGTGCCAGCAGCTTAGGTAGCGTCGAAGCTGGCGAGCAGTACTTC. Translated, it gives CASSLGSVEAGEQYF. The J gene is TRBJ2-7, the V gene TRBV11-2; a possible D gene is TRBD2 (5 bases). This CDR3 spans 15 amino acids. Germline assignment: CDR1 SGHAT and CDR2 FQNNGV. With 1 base removed from V and 6 bases from J, the gap between germline ends came to 16 bases.

In this sample, this clone turned up a few times. The rearrangement uses TRBV4-1 and TRBJ1-2; 7 nucleotides agree with TRBD1. The germline V gene encodes CDR1 MGHRA and CDR2 YSYEKL. The CDR3 contains 16 residues. V trimming: 4 bases; J trimming: 8 bases; junction bases outside the gene matches: 16. CDR3: CASSPSRDSILSGYTF. DNA of the CDR3: TGCGCCAGCAGCCCGAGCCGGGACAGCATCCTCTCCGGCTACACCTTC.

This chain uses TRBV6-5 with TRBJ1-5; no reliable D call. This CDR3 has 13 residues. Trimming took off 0 bases at V and 6 bases at J, with 6 bases between the two ends. Per germline, CDR1 MNHEY and CDR2 SVGAGI. The CDR3 reads CASSYSRGQPQHF. The DNA for the CDR3 is TGTGCCAGCAGTTACTCGCGGGGTCAGCCCCAGCATTTT.

This clone appeared a single time. The J gene is TRBJ1-3, the V gene TRBV7-9; 7 bases map to TRBD1. V was clipped by 4 bases and J by 0 bases; unmatched bases: 12. The CDR3 length is 18 residues. The germline V gene encodes CDR1 SEHNR and CDR2 FQNEAQ (reference sequence). CDR3 DNA: TGTGCCAGCAGCTCCGTCCCGGGACAGCCAACCTCTGGAAACACCATATATTTT. This encodes CASSSVPGQPTSGNTIYF.

This clone was detected a few times. J is TRBJ1-2 and V is TRBV13, with TRBD1 as a possible D gene (5 bases). The V end lost 1 base, the J end lost 2 bases, and 8 bases lay between the germline ends. The CDR3 has 14 amino acids. Germline V gene lookup returns CDR1 PRHDT and CDR2 FYEKMQ (reference sequence). CDR3 residues: CASSLAQGNYGYTF. For the CDR3, the DNA is TGTGCCAGCAGCTTAGCGCAGGGAAACTATGGCTACACCTTC.

CDR3 region: CASSTNRGQDQPQHF. CDR3 nucleotides: TGTGCCAGCAGCACCAACAGGGGGCAGGATCAGCCCCAGCATTTT. The rearrangement uses TRBV6-5 and TRBJ1-5, with TRBD1 identical over 9 bases. This CDR3 spans 15 amino acids. The V gene's germline CDR1 is MNHEY and CDR2 SVGAGI. Trimming cost V 6 bases and J 5 bases; bases outside gene matches: 8.

In its sample, this clone was seen once. The rearrangement joins TRBV5-1 to TRBJ2-5; TRBD2 matches at 9 bases. This CDR3 has 13 residues. The ends lost 3 bases at V and 4 bases at J; junction bases unmatched: 1. In germline, CDR1 is SGHRS, CDR2 YFSETQ. CDR3 bases: TGCGCCAGCAGCTGGCGGGGGGGAGAGACCCAGTACTTC. This codes for CASSWRGGETQYF.

The V gene is TRBV30, the J gene TRBJ1-6, with 7 positions matching TRBD1. The germline V gene has CDR1 GTSNPN and CDR2 SVGIG (reference sequence). The V and J ends lost 3 bases and 8 bases, in that order; junction bases with no gene match: 4. The CDR3 is made up of 13 amino acids. CDR3 nucleotide sequence: TGTGCCTGGAGGACAGGGAATGATTCACCCCTCCACTTT. The encoded protein is CAWRTGNDSPLHF.

The gene calls are TRBV6-5 and TRBJ2-6; D gene unclear. V gave up 2 bases and J gave up 2 bases, with 7 bases separating them. The length of the CDR3 is 15 residues. Germline V gene sequence: CDR1 MNHEY, CDR2 SVGAGI. The CDR3 DNA is TGTGCCAGCAGTTACACTATACCTGGGGCCAACGTCCTGACTTTC. Its protein is CASSYTIPGANVLTF.

The chain links TRBV28 to TRBJ1-5, with 8 bases matching TRBD1. In germline, CDR1 is MDHEN, CDR2 SYDVKM. CDR3 length: 13 amino acids. The junction had 6 bases not matched to a gene; V was cut back by 7 bases and J by 7 bases. The CDR3 reads CASIGQGGQPQHF. The CDR3 DNA reads as TGTGCCAGCATCGGACAGGGAGGACAGCCCCAGCATTTT.

The V gene is TRBV9, the J gene TRBJ2-1, with TRBD1 matching 10 bases. Germline CDR1 SGDLS, CDR2 YYNGEE. V dropped 4 bases and J dropped 1; count of bases not matched to a gene: 5. There are 16 residues in the CDR3. The DNA of the CDR3 is TGTGCCAGCAGCCCACAGGGACAGGGGTCCTACAATGAGCAGTTCTTC. Amino acid sequence: CASSPQGQGSYNEQFF.

The V call is TRBV5-1, the J call TRBJ2-1; 8 bases are a match to TRBD1. Germline V CDR1 and CDR2: SGHRS, YFSETQ. This CDR3 spans 14 amino acids. Trimming cost V 6 bases and J 5 bases; bases outside gene matches: 7. Here the CDR3 DNA reads TGCGCCAGCAAGGCTGACAGGGGCCACAATGAGCAGTTCTTC. Its protein is CASKADRGHNEQFF.

This chain joins TRBV4-1 and TRBJ2-7; the match to TRBD2 covers 8 bases. Unmatched junction bases numbered 6, after V lost 2 bases and J lost 3 bases. The CDR3 is 15 amino acids. Looked up from germline, CDR1 is MGHRA and CDR2 is YSYEKL. CDR3 coding DNA: TGCGCCAGCAGCCAAAGGCCACTAGCGGACTACGAGCAGTACTTC. Its protein product is CASSQRPLADYEQYF.

The rearrangement joins TRBV7-8 to TRBJ2-3, with D tentatively TRBD1 (6 bases). V dropped 8 bases and J dropped 0 bases, with 12 bases sitting between them. Germline V lookup: CDR1 SGHVS, CDR2 FQNEAQ. The CDR3 has 14 amino acids. This CDR3 reads CASRTASSTDTQYF. The CDR3 nucleotides are TGTGCCAGCCGGACAGCTTCTAGCACAGATACGCAGTATTTT. The full variable domain, with the rest looked up from reference TRBV7-8 and TRBJ2-3, is GAGVSQSPRYKVAKRGQDVALRCDPISGHVSLFWYQQALGQGPEFLTYFQNEAQLDKSGLPSDRFFAERPEGSVSTLKIQRTQQEDSAVYLCASRTASSTDTQYFGPGTRLTVL.

This rearrangement joins TRBV5-1 to TRBJ2-7; tentatively, D is TRBD2 (7 bases). V was shortened by 5 bases and J by 3 bases, with 18 bases between the two germline ends. Germline lookup yields CDR1 SGHRS and CDR2 YFSETQ. CDR3 length: 15 residues. The CDR3 nucleotides are TGCGCCAGCAGGGTAGGGGGAGGGGAGTTCTACGAGCAGTACTTC. Its translation: CASRVGGGEFYEQYF.

CDR3 loop: CASSWWGHNQPQHF. CDR3 sequence (DNA): TGTGCCAGCAGTTGGTGGGGGCACAATCAGCCCCAGCATTTT. The V gene is TRBV28, the J gene TRBJ1-5; D may be TRBD1 (6 bases). Germline V gene sequence: CDR1 MDHEN, CDR2 SYDVKM. The length of the CDR3 is 14 residues. The ends were cut back, 4 bases at V and 3 bases at J, with 10 bases in the middle.

This clone was picked up one time. The chain combines TRBV6-5 with TRBJ1-1; D uncertain. CDR1 and CDR2 from the germline V gene are MNHEY and SVGAGI. There are 12 residues in the CDR3. V was trimmed by 5 bases and J by 4 bases, leaving 8 bases between them. CDR3 bases: TGTGCCAGCAGTCCATCGGGCACTGAAGCTTTCTTT. Translation: CASSPSGTEAFF.

V usage is TRBV28 and J usage is TRBJ2-2, with a tentative D call TRBD2 (5 bases). The germline V gene encodes CDR1 MDHEN and CDR2 SYDVKM. Between the trimmed V and J ends, which lost 4 bases and 4 bases, there was a span of 10 bases. CDR3 size: 14 residues. The CDR3 region has the DNA TGTGCCAGCAGTTACGGGATTATCACCGGGGAGCTGTTTTTT. Translation gives CASSYGIITGELFF.

This clone was observed a single time. V is TRBV27 and J is TRBJ1-3, with D possibly TRBD1 on 5 matching bases. V dropped 2 bases and J dropped 2 bases, with 19 bases sitting between them. Germline V gene lookup returns CDR1 MNHEY and CDR2 SMNVEV (reference sequence). The CDR3 covers 18 residues. CDR3 sequence reads: CASSLLPTKGGAGNTIYF. Written as DNA, the CDR3 is TGTGCCAGCAGTTTACTTCCGACCAAGGGAGGGGCTGGAAACACCATATATTTT.

The genes are TRBV6-6 and TRBJ1-5; D uncertain. This CDR3 contains 15 residues. V gave up 0 bases and J gave up 0 bases, with 6 bases separating them. Germline V gene lookup returns CDR1 MNHNY and CDR2 SVGAGI (reference sequence). CDR3 bases: TGTGCCAGCAGTTACTCATTCCGTAGCAATCAGCCCCAGCATTTT. Its translation: CASSYSFRSNQPQHF.

The chain couples TRBV3-1 (or the pseudogene TRBV3-2) to TRBJ1-2; TRBD1 matches at 7 bases. J lost 5 bases, V lost 2 bases, and 14 bases had no gene match. The CDR3 has 17 residues. Germline V gene lookup returns CDR1 LGHDT and CDR2 YNNKEL (reference sequence). CDR3: CASSQTSDRRGGYGYTF. CDR3 nucleotide sequence: TGTGCCAGCAGCCAAACCTCGGACAGGAGAGGGGGATATGGCTACACCTTC.

This clone has a handful of counts. The rearrangement joins TRBV10-3 to TRBJ1-1; a possible D gene is TRBD1 (6 bases). Germline V lookup: CDR1 ENHRY, CDR2 SYGVKD. CDR3 size: 17 residues. V was trimmed by 0 bases and J by 0 bases, leaving 14 bases between them. The CDR3 region has the DNA TGTGCCATCAGTGAGTCTACTGCTGACAGGCTGAACACTGAAGCTTTCTTT. Protein: CAISESTADRLNTEAFF.

This chain connects TRBV5-1 to TRBJ1-4, with TRBD1 as a possible D gene (5 bases). V shed 4 bases and J shed 2 bases, with 12 bases lying between them. The CDR3 has 15 residues. Germline CDR1 SGHRS, CDR2 YFSETQ. DNA for the CDR3: TGCGCCAGCAGCCTCGGGGGACGTACTAATGAAAAACTGTTTTTT. This gives the protein CASSLGGRTNEKLFF.

This clone was seen only once. The chain links TRBV3-1 (or the pseudogene TRBV3-2) to TRBJ1-1; D unclear. CDR1 and CDR2 (germline): LGHDT, YNNKEL (reference sequence). This CDR3 region has 14 residues. V lost 0 bases to trimming and J lost 4 bases, with 9 bases between them. DNA of the CDR3: TGTGCCAGCAGCCAAGAGGCACGGGGCACTGAAGCTTTCTTT. Translation: CASSQEARGTEAFF.

Comments on this clone: Other DNA variants within this sample encode the same CDR3. The chain recombines TRBV10-3 with TRBJ2-3; D remains ambiguous. The ends were cut back, 6 bases at V and 2 bases at J, with 6 bases in the middle. The germline gives CDR1 ENHRY, CDR2 SYGVKD. This CDR3 is built from 12 residues. The DNA for the CDR3 is TGTGCCATCAGCGAATTCACAGATACGCAGTATTTT. This codes for CAISEFTDTQYF.

The gene calls are TRBV10-3 and TRBJ2-3, with D maybe TRBD2 (5 bases). Germline V gene data show CDR1 as ENHRY and CDR2 as SYGVKD. V was shortened by 6 bases and J by 2 bases, with 21 bases between the two germline ends. The CDR3 has 17 amino acids. The CDR3 loop is CAISPSGSGPYTDTQYF. In DNA, the CDR3 is TGTGCCATCAGCCCAAGTGGGAGCGGCCCTTACACAGATACGCAGTATTTT.